This T cell receptor beta chain was found in a study of blood T cells in healthy people across ages. Between the trimmed V and J ends, which lost 4 bases and 6 bases, there was a span of 19 bases. The CDR3 runs 16 residues. CDR1 is MGHRA, CDR2 YSYEKL, per germline. Combining a sample-barcoded 5' primer with a J-beta primer mix, a second PCR ran for roughly 7 to 12 cycles. TCRdb reprocessed the 5' RACE reads via MiXCR and lists one record per CDR3 protein. There are 1.8 million or so distinct CDR3 sequences in the sample; 30% to 40% occur only once, and under 25% lies in the top ten. This clonotype has just a few counts.

This sequence was found in a human donor in good health. V gene TRBV4-1 combines with J gene TRBJ1-5; a possible D gene is TRBD1 (5 bases). The sequencing sample was made of blood. The CDR3 reads CASSREGLGIIQPQHF. CDR3 nucleotide sequence: TGCGCCAGCAGCCGAGAGGGGTTGGGGATAATTCAGCCCCAGCATTTT.